The source of this T cell receptor beta chain is a study of cytomegalovirus exposure and HLA in healthy donors. Comments on this clone: Its antigen remains unidentified.

Study findings and constraints: Reports credit the classifier with highly specific, highly sensitive diagnosis of cytomegalovirus status.

The PCR was carried out with 60 Vbeta primers and 13 Jbeta primers. Some clones are missing from TCRdb's copy, which holds only in-frame ones; the method was immunoSEQ multiplex PCR. Here the sample spans about 120,000 clones, 75% to 90% being singletons. The CDR3 is 13 residues long. Trimming cost V 5 bases and J 3 bases; bases outside gene matches: 4. The germline V gene has CDR1 MNHEY and CDR2 SMNVEV (reference sequence). The source is a female donor in good health and CMV-seropositive. Sequenced input: PBMCs. This chain links TRBV27 with TRBJ2-7, with 7 bases lining up with TRBD1. CDR3 nucleotide sequence: TGTGCCAGCAGTCGGGACAGAAACTACGAGCAGTACTTC. As protein: CASSRDRNYEQYF.